This T cell receptor (beta chain) was sequenced in a study of human T cells and chemical hapten exposure. Overall study context: Chiefly female patients presented with alopecia areata, totalis or universalis.

Using its own MiXCR run on the RACE reads, TCRdb lists one record per CDR3 protein. The table shows 250,000 to 300,000 distinct CDR3 sequences, with 7.7% occurring only once. The CDR3 loop spans 14 amino acids. The V gene's germline CDR1 is SGHRS and CDR2 YFSETQ. V was clipped by 4 bases and J by 4 bases, with 14 bases between them. The time point was: pre-sensitization, week 0. The treatment: therapeutic diphenylcyclopropenone sensitization with weekly scalp DPC. This clonotype was recorded many times. The TCR originated in a man between 18 and 29 years old with alopecia areata. Some clones in this sample may be carry-over from other donors' samples. V usage is TRBV5-1 and J usage is TRBJ1-1; D unclear. The sequencing here drew on whole blood, taken in connection with sensitization to the hapten diphenylcyclopropenone (DPC). This CDR3 reads CASSLRLGGTEAFF. The DNA for the CDR3 is TGCGCCAGCAGCCTAAGACTAGGAGGCACTGAAGCTTTCTTT.